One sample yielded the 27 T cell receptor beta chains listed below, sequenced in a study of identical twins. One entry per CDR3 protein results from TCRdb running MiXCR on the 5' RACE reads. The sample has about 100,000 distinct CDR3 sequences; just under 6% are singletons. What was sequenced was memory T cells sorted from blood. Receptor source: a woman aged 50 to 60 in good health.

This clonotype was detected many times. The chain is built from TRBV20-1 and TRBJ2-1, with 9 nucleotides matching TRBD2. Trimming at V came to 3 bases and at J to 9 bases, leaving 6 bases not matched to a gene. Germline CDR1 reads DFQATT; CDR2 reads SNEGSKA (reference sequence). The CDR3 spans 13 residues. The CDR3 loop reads CSASSGTSSEQFF. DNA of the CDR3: TGCAGTGCTAGCTCCGGGACTAGCAGTGAGCAGTTCTTC.

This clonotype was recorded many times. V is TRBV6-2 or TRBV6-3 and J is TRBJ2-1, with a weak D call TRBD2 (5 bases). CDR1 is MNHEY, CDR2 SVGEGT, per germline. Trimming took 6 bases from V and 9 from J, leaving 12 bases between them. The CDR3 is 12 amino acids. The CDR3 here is CASRTLVSEQFF. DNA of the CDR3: TGTGCCAGCAGGACACTAGTATCTGAGCAGTTCTTC.

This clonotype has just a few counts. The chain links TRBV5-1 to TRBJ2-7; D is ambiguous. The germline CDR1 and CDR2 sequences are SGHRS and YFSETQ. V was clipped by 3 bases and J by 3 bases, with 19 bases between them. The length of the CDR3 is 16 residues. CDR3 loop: CASSSIPGPSFYEQYV. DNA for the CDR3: TGCGCCAGCAGCTCAATTCCGGGTCCCTCATTCTACGAGCAGTACGTC.

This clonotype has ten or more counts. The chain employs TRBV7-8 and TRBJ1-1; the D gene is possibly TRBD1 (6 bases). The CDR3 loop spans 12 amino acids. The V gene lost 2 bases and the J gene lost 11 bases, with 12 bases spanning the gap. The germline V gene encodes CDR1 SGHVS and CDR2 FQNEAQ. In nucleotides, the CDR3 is TGTGCCAGCAGCTTATCTCAGGGGACGGCTTTCTTT. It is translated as CASSLSQGTAFF.

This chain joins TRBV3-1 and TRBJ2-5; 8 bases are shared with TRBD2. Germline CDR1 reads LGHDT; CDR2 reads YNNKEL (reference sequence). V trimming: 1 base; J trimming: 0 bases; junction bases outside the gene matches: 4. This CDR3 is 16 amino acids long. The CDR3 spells CASSQVIAGYQETQYF. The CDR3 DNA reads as TGTGCCAGCAGCCAAGTTATAGCGGGATACCAAGAGACCCAGTACTTC.

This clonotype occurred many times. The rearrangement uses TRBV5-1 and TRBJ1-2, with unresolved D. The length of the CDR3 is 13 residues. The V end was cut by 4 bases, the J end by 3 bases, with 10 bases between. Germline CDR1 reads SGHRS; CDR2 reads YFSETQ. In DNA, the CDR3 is TGCGCCAGCAGCCTAGCGGGAGACTATGGCTACACCTTC. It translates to CASSLAGDYGYTF.

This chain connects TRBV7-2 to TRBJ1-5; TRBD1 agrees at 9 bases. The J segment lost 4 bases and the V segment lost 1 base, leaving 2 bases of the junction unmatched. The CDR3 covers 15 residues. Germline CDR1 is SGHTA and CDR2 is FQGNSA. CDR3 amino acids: CASSLGDRVNQPQHF. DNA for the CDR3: TGTGCCAGCAGCTTAGGGGACAGGGTTAATCAGCCCCAGCATTTT.

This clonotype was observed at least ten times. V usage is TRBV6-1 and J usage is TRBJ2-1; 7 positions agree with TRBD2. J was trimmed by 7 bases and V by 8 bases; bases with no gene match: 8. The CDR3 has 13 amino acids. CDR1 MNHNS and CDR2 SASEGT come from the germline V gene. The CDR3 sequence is CASLVGGLNEQFF. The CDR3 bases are TGTGCCAGCCTCGTGGGAGGGCTGAATGAGCAGTTCTTC.

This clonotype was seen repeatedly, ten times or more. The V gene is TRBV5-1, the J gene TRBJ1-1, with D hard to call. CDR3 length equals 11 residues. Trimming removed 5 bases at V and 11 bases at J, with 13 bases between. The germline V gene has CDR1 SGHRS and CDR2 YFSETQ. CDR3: CASRAGTAAFF. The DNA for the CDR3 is TGCGCCAGCAGAGCGGGCACAGCGGCTTTCTTT.

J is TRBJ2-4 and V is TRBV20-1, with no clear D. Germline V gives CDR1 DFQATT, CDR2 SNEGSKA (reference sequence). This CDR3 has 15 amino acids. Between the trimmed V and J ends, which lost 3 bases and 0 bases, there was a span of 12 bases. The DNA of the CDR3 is TGCAGTGCTAGTCGGTGGATCCTAGCCAAAAACATTCAGTACTTC. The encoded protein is CSASRWILAKNIQYF.

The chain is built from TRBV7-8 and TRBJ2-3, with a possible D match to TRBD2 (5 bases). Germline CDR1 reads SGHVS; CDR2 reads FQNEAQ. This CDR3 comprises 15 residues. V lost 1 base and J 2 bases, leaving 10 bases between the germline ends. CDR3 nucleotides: TGTGCCAGCAGCTTAGGGGTAGCGATCACAGATACGCAGTATTTT. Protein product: CASSLGVAITDTQYF.

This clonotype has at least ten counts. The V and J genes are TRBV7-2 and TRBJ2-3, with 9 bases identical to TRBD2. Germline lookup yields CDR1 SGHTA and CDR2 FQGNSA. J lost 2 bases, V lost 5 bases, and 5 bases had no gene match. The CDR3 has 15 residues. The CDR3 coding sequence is TGTGCCAGCAGCCATAGCGGGAGTGACACAGATACGCAGTATTTT. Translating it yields CASSHSGSDTDTQYF.

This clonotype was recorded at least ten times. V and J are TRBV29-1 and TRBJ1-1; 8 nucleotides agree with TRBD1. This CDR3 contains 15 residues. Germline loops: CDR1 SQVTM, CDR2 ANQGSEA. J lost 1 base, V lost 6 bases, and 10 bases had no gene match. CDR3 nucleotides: TGCAGCGTCGGCCGGACAGGGACCCAGAACACTGAAGCTTTCTTT. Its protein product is CSVGRTGTQNTEAFF.

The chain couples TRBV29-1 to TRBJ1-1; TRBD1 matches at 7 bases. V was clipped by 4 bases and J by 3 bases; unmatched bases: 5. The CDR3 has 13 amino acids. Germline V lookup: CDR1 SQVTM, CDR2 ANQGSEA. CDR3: CSVAGQWYTEAFF. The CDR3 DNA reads TGCAGCGTTGCGGGACAGTGGTACACTGAAGCTTTCTTT.

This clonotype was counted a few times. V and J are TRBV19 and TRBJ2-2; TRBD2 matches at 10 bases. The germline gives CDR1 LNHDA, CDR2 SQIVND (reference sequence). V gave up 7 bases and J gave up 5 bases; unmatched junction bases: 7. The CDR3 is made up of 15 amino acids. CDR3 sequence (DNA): TGTGCCAGTAAGCTAGCGGGAGTCGATACCGGGGAGCTGTTTTTT. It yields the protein CASKLAGVDTGELFF.

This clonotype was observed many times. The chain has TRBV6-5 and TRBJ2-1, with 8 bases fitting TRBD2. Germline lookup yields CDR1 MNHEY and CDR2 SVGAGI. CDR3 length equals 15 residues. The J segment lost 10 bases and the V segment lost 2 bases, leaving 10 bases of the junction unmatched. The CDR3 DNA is TGTGCCAGCAGTTACGGGACGGGAGGGCCTTGGGAGCAGTTCTTC. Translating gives CASSYGTGGPWEQFF.

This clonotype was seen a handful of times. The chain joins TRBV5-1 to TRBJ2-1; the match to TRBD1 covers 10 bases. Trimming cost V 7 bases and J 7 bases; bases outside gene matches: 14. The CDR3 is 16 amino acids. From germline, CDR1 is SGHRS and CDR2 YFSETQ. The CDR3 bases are TGCGCCAGCCGTACGACCGGGACAGGGGTGAGGAATGAGCAGTTCTTC. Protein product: CASRTTGTGVRNEQFF. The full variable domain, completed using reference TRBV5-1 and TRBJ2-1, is KAGVTQTPRYLIKTRGQQVTLSCSPISGHRSVSWYQQTPGQGLQFLFEYFSETQRNKGNFPGRFSGRQFSNSRSEMNVSTLELGDSALYLCASRTTGTGVRNEQFFGPGTRLTVL.

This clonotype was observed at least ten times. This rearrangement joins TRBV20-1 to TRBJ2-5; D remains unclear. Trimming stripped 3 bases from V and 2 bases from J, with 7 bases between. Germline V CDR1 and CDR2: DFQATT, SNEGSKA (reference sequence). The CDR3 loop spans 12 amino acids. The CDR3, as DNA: TGCAGTGCTAGGTATAGTCAAGAGACCCAGTACTTC. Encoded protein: CSARYSQETQYF.

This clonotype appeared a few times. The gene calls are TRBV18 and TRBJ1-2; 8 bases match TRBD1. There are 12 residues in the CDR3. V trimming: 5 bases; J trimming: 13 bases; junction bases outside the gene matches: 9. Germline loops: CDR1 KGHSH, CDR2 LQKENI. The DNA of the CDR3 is TGTGCCAGCTCAACCGGGACAGGTCTCGGCACCTTC. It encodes CASSTGTGLGTF.

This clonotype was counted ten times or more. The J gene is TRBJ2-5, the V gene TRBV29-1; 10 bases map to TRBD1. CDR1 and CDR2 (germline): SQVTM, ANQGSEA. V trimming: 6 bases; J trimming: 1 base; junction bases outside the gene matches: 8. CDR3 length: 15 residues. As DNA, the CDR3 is TGCAGCGTGAGGGGGACAGGGGCGTTCCAAGAGACCCAGTACTTC. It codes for CSVRGTGAFQETQYF.

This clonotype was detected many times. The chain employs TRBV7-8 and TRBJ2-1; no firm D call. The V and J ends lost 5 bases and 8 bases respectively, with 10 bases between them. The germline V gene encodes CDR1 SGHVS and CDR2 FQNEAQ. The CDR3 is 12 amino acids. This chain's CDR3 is CASSPGRDEQFF. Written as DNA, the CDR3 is TGTGCCAGCAGCCCAGGTCGGGATGAGCAGTTCTTC.

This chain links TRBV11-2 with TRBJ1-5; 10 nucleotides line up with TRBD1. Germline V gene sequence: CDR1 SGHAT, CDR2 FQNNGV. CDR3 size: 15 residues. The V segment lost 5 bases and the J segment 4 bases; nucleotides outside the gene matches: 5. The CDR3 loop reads CASSAGTGDNQPQHF. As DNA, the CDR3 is TGTGCCAGCAGCGCAGGGACAGGGGATAATCAGCCCCAGCATTTT.

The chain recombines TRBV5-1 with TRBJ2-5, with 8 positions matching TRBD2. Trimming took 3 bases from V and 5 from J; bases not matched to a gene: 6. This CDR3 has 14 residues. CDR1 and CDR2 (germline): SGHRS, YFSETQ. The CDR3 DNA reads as TGCGCCAGCAGCTCAGCGGGAGCGGCGGAGACCCAGTACTTC. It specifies CASSSAGAAETQYF. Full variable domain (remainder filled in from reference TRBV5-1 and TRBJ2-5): KAGVTQTPRYLIKTRGQQVTLSCSPISGHRSVSWYQQTPGQGLQFLFEYFSETQRNKGNFPGRFSGRQFSNSRSEMNVSTLELGDSALYLCASSSAGAAETQYFGPGTRLLVL.

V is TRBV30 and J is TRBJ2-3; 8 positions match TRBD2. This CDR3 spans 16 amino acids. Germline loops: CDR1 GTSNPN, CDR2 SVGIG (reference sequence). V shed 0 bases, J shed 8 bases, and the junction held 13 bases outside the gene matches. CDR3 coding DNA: TGTGCCTGGAGTGTAATACGTAGCGGGATTAAAGCTACGCAGTATTTT. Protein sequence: CAWSVIRSGIKATQYF.

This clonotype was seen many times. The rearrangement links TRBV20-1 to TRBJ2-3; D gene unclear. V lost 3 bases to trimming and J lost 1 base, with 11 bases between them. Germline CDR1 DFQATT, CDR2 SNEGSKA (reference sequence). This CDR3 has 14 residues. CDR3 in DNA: TGCAGTGCTAGTGCGCCCGTGGGCACAGATACGCAGTATTTT. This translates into CSASAPVGTDTQYF.

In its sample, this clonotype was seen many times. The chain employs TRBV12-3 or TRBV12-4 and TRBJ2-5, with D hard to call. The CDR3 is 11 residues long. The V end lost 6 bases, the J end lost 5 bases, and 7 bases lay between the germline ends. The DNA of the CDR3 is TGTGCCAGCAGGCATCGGGAGACCCAGTACTTC. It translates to CASRHRETQYF.

CDR3 sequence: CASSFRLDTDTQYF. DNA for the CDR3: TGTGCCAGCAGCTTCAGACTAGACACAGATACGCAGTATTTT. The V and J genes are TRBV11-2 and TRBJ2-3; a possible D gene is TRBD2 (6 bases). This CDR3 contains 14 residues. The V gene's germline CDR1 is SGHAT and CDR2 FQNNGV. V lost 3 bases and J 2 bases, leaving 9 bases between the germline ends.